This T cell receptor (beta chain) was recorded in a study of Graves' ophthalmopathy and Graves' hyperthyroidism (dated by TCRdb to the late 2010s). Regarding the research as a whole: A patient counted as having stable hyperthyroidism if there was no progression to ophthalmopathy within 18 months of follow-up. An independent validation cohort comprised roughly 20 hyperthyroidism patients and 15 to 17 patients who later progressed from hyperthyroidism to ophthalmopathy. In total, around 130 blood samples were TCR-sequenced: approximately 42 ophthalmopathy, approximately 75 hyperthyroidism and roughly 17 hyperthyroidism-to-ophthalmopathy patients. In about six hyperthyroidism patients, the T-cell repertoires found in thyroid tissue were compared with those found in blood. Once sampling was done, hyperthyroidism patients were given methimazole at a starting dose of 30 mg daily, while ophthalmopathy patients were given high-dose intravenous methylprednisolone. TCR beta repertoire signatures were used to distinguish Graves' ophthalmopathy from Graves' hyperthyroidism and to predict progression to ophthalmopathy. To explore V-J signatures that separate ophthalmopathy from hyperthyroidism, a discovery set of about 98 patients was enrolled, consisting of roughly 45 with ophthalmopathy and approximately 60 with stable hyperthyroidism.

Patients with hyperthyroidism were aged 18 to 65 years, had been newly diagnosed, and had a disease duration of less than 2 months. Patients with other autoimmune diseases, uncontrolled infections, pregnancy or lactation were excluded from the study. Diagnosis was based on clinical symptoms, serum thyroxine, TRAb, thyroid ultrasound and orbital computed tomography. Trizol reagent was used to extract the total RNA, and its quality was then checked on an Agilent 2100 Bioanalyzer. Counted from cysteine to phenylalanine, this CDR3 has 13 amino acids. The only DNA kept is the CDR3, 39 bases in frame from the first base. Germline trimming: 3 bases from V, 7 bases from J; junction bases outside gene matches: 4. Summary of the overall study and its limitations: In validation, the model predicted ophthalmopathy progression with roughly 68% sensitivity and approximately 75% specificity; 12 predicted patients were CT-confirmed with GO in a median of approximately 6.5 months. Sample size was not predetermined statistically, and investigators were not blinded to group allocation. Most expanded thyroid clonotypes with a frequency above 0.001 also appeared in blood, which suggests that blood repertoires may reflect the immune response in the thyroid. In cross-validation, the 13-signature model distinguished ophthalmopathy from stable hyperthyroidism with 87.88% sensitivity and around 84% specificity, while in the test set the corresponding values were around 79% and 71%.

In regard to this clonotype: Which antigen it targets is not known. No much larger clone exists at a distance of one base, and base qualities are not known.

For repertoire sequencing, TCR beta CDR3 regions were amplified from RNA transcripts. HTBI primers and the Qiagen OneStep RT-PCR kit were used in a first-round RT-PCR, which was followed by a second-round multiplex PCR, size selection and purification. The libraries underwent paired-end sequencing with 100 bp reads on an Illumina HiSeq2000. On the study's bioinformatics: Reads were processed with SOAPnuke, discarding reads with adapters, uncalled bases, mean Phred below 15, or no exact constant-primer or identifier match. High-quality paired reads were merged with COPE v1.2.5. Each unique nucleotide sequence was treated as a clonotype, and MiTCR v1.1 was used to align the clonotypes to the IMGT TRB V, D and J references. The analysis was limited to V-J combinations with a frequency above 0.0001, which together covered 99% to 99.2% of the repertoires. For each V-J combination, a TCR clonal expansion and chaos score was defined as the ratio of F50 clonal expansion to chaos observed in the TCRdist matrix. Features were reduced by Welch's t-statistics and random forest to around 13 V-J combinations, which fed a naive Bayes classifier. The similarity between thyroid and blood repertoires was quantified using the Morisita-Horn index. TCRdb reran the public reads through fastp at Q25 and MiXCR, keeping productive beta chains. When rows share a CDR3 protein, they turn into one entry using the most common DNA and genes. None of the V and J calls come from the authors' own analysis; TCRdb made them. The sample table holds around 590,000 distinct CDR3 sequences, of which 35% to 40% were seen once. The ten largest clones add up to 4% to 5% of the sample.

Material: peripheral blood or thyroid tissue (not recorded which). This sequence originates from an adult man with Graves' hyperthyroidism. The V gene is TRBV12-3 or TRBV12-4 and the J gene is TRBJ1-1, and TRBD1 aligns with 8 junction nucleotides. In nucleotide form, the sequence is TGTGCCAGCAGTTTGACAGGGGAAAATGAAGCTTTCTTT. This is translated as CASSLTGENEAFF.